The 24 T cell receptor beta chains listed next were all sequenced from one sample in a study of OX40 agonist ivuxolimab in advanced cancers. Method: immunoSEQ multiplex PCR; TCRdb's copy keeps in-frame clones and lacks some. In the table there are tens of thousands of clones, about 88% of which are singletons. The source material was CD4+ or CD8+ T cells sorted from blood, sampled in a trial of the OX40 agonist ivuxolimab. These receptors were obtained from an adult with an advanced solid tumor such as melanoma, head and neck, liver or kidney cancer.

This rearrangement joins TRBV27 to TRBJ1-1; D might be TRBD1 (6 bases). The V gene's germline CDR1 is MNHEY and CDR2 SMNVEV (reference sequence). Trimming took off 4 bases at V and 5 bases at J, with 11 bases between the two ends. The CDR3 has 13 residues. The CDR3 nucleotides read TGTGCCAGCAGTTCGGGGGCATGGACTGAAGCTTTCTTT. Translating gives CASSSGAWTEAFF.

This chain joins TRBV5-4 and TRBJ1-1, with 9 bases matching TRBD1. After removal of 4 bases from V and 6 bases from J, the junction contained 7 bases not matched to a gene. The CDR3 totals 14 residues. Germline CDR1 SGHNT, CDR2 YYREEE (reference sequence). The CDR3 sequence: CASSLQGAIPEAFF. Written as DNA, the CDR3 is TGTGCCAGCAGCCTACAGGGGGCGATCCCTGAAGCTTTCTTT.

The chain couples TRBV5-1 to TRBJ2-5; D unresolved. Germline CDR1 and CDR2: SGHRS and YFSETQ. The V and J ends lost 5 bases and 5 bases respectively, with 16 bases between them. The CDR3 has 14 residues. Here the CDR3 DNA reads TGCGCCAGCAGTAGGGTTGTGGGCTTGGAGACCCAGTACTTC. As protein: CASSRVVGLETQYF.

This chain joins TRBV18 and TRBJ1-2, with no clear D. Germline CDR1 is KGHSH and CDR2 is LQKENI. The V end lost 3 bases, the J end lost 6 bases, and 17 bases lay between the germline ends. This CDR3 comprises 15 residues. CDR3 sequence reads: CASSPMGLGRNGYTF. CDR3 DNA: TGTGCCAGCTCACCTATGGGTCTCGGGAGGAATGGCTACACCTTC.

V usage is TRBV9 and J usage is TRBJ1-2, with 7 bases aligning to TRBD1. Germline V gene data show CDR1 as SGDLS and CDR2 as YYNGEE. V was pared by 5 bases and J by 6 bases, with 10 bases of the junction left unmatched. CDR3 length: 14 residues. Here the CDR3 DNA reads TGTGCCAGCAGGGGTGAGAGGGGGCTGCATGGCTACACCTTC. Its translation is CASRGERGLHGYTF. The variable domain in full, with the rest retrieved from reference TRBV9 and TRBJ1-2, is DSGVTQTPKHLITATGQRVTLRCSPRSGDLSVYWYQQSLDQGLQFLIQYYNGEERAKGNILERFSAQQFPDLHSELNLSSLELGDSALYFCASRGERGLHGYTFGSGTRLTVV.

Judged by abundance, this clone is medium-sized. At the DNA level, this CDR3 is encoded by other sequences in the same sample as well. The CDR3 reads CASSFGLAAEQYF. The DNA for the CDR3 is TGTGCCAGCAGTTTCGGACTAGCCGCCGAGCAGTACTTC. This chain joins TRBV27 and TRBJ2-7; 8 nucleotides agree with TRBD2. The CDR3 has 13 amino acids. Unmatched junction bases numbered 4, after V lost 3 bases and J lost 6 bases. Germline V gene sequence: CDR1 MNHEY, CDR2 SMNVEV (reference sequence).

As regards this clone: Germline and junction disagree at one end, which may indicate a read error. The V gene is TRBV13, the J gene TRBJ1-1; unclear D gene. The CDR3 loop spans 15 amino acids. Germline CDR1 PRHDT, CDR2 FYEKMQ (reference sequence). DNA of the CDR3: TGTGCCAGCAGCAATCTCGCGGGCATGAACTCTGAAGCTTTCTTT. It yields the protein CASSNLAGMNSEAFF.

The chain recombines TRBV4-1 with TRBJ2-7; the match to TRBD1 covers 10 bases. The CDR3 totals 16 residues. The V segment lost 5 bases and the J segment 3 bases; nucleotides outside the gene matches: 10. The germline CDR1 and CDR2 sequences are MGHRA and YSYEKL. The CDR3: CASSYKPGQGIYEQYF. CDR3 nucleotide sequence: TGCGCCAGCAGCTACAAACCGGGACAGGGGATCTACGAGCAGTACTTC.

The CDR3 DNA follows: TGTGCCAGTAGTTGGAACGGCCTCACCGGGGAGCTGTTTTTT. Amino acid sequence: CASSWNGLTGELFF. This chain connects TRBV19 to TRBJ2-2; D is uncertain. Trimming took off 5 bases at V and 4 bases at J, with 11 bases between the two ends. Germline V gene data show CDR1 as LNHDA and CDR2 as SQIVND (reference sequence). The CDR3 covers 14 residues.

This clone was recorded a few times. The chain couples TRBV11-3 to TRBJ1-3; D gene uncertain. Trimming cost V 1 base and J 5 bases, with 6 bases left between them. This CDR3 is built from 13 residues. Germline CDR1 reads SGHNT; CDR2 reads YENEEA. CDR3 sequence reads: CASSLGPRNTIYF. CDR3 DNA: TGTGCCAGCAGCTTAGGACCCAGAAACACCATATATTTT.

This clone showed up just once. J is TRBJ2-5 and V is TRBV25-1; 9 bases fit TRBD1. The germline gives CDR1 MGHDK, CDR2 SYGVNS. J gave up 2 bases and V 3 bases, and 1 base lay outside the gene matches. The CDR3 is 14 amino acids. The CDR3 DNA is TGTGCCAGCAGTGATGGGACAGGGCAAGAGACCCAGTACTTC. Its translation is CASSDGTGQETQYF.

The rearrangement uses TRBV25-1 and TRBJ1-4; D uncertain. The CDR3 runs to 12 residues. Per germline, CDR1 MGHDK and CDR2 SYGVNS. V lost 8 bases and J 3 bases, leaving 7 bases between the germline ends. CDR3 region: CASRWSNEKLFF. DNA for the CDR3: TGTGCCAGCCGGTGGTCTAATGAAAAACTGTTTTTT.

This chain joins TRBV9 and TRBJ2-7; TRBD2 is a possible D gene (5 bases). Germline values: CDR1 SGDLS, CDR2 YYNGEE. The CDR3 length is 14 residues. Trimming shortened V by 0 bases and J by 2 bases, and 9 bases separated the two germline ends. This CDR3 reads CASSVGEITYEQYF. The CDR3 DNA reads TGTGCCAGCAGCGTAGGGGAGATAACCTACGAGCAGTACTTC.

The V and J genes are TRBV5-4 and TRBJ1-2; D not resolved. Germline V gene lookup returns CDR1 SGHNT and CDR2 YYREEE (reference sequence). There are 12 residues in the CDR3. The germline V and J ends were trimmed by 2 bases and 10 bases, with 12 bases remaining between them. The CDR3 nucleotides read TGTGCCAGCAGCTTTGCAGGAAACGACTACACCTTC. Its translation: CASSFAGNDYTF.

This chain uses TRBV7-9 with TRBJ2-1, with TRBD1 identical over 8 bases. The CDR3 spans 13 residues. Germline lookup yields CDR1 SEHNR and CDR2 FQNEAQ (reference sequence). The V segment lost 10 bases and the J segment 9 bases; nucleotides outside the gene matches: 11. CDR3 DNA sequence: TGTGCCACCCGACACTGGACAGGGCCTGAGCAGTTCTTC. It is translated as CATRHWTGPEQFF. Supplemented by reference TRBV7-9 and TRBJ2-1, the full variable domain reads DTGVSQNPRHKITKRGQNVTFRCDPISEHNRLYWYRQTLGQGPEFLTYFQNEAQLEKSRLLSDRFSAERPKGSFSTLEIQRTEQGDSAMYLCATRHWTGPEQFFGPGTRLTVL.

This clone was found once. The chain is built from TRBV7-6 and TRBJ2-3; TRBD1 might be the D (5 bases). This CDR3 contains 14 residues. V lost 5 bases to trimming and J lost 0 bases, with 9 bases between them. Germline V gene lookup returns CDR1 SGHVS and CDR2 FNYEAQ. The CDR3 protein is CASSETVSTDTQYF. The DNA of the CDR3 is TGTGCCAGCAGCGAGACAGTAAGCACAGATACGCAGTATTTT.

V usage is TRBV6-5 and J usage is TRBJ2-5, with D possibly being TRBD2 (6 bases). CDR1 is MNHEY and CDR2 is SVGAGI in the germline V gene. The CDR3 has 15 residues. Deletions cut 0 bases from V and 0 bases from J, with 8 bases between. The CDR3 DNA reads as TGTGCCAGCAGTTACTCCGGGGGTAACCAAGAGACCCAGTACTTC. This sequence encodes CASSYSGGNQETQYF.

The chain joins TRBV28 to TRBJ1-2; D may be TRBD1 (5 bases). The CDR3 spans 13 residues. V was trimmed by 6 bases and J by 2 bases, leaving 10 bases between them. CDR1 and CDR2 from the germline V gene are MDHEN and SYDVKM. The CDR3 DNA follows: TGTGCCAGCAGATGGGCAGGGAACTATGGCTACACCTTC. This gives the protein CASRWAGNYGYTF.

In its sample, this clone was seen once. Other DNA sequences in this sample translate to the same CDR3. CDR3 loop: CASSSQGPQGQYF. The CDR3 DNA is TGTGCCAGCAGTTCCCAGGGGCCACAGGGACAGTACTTC. The rearrangement uses TRBV27 and TRBJ2-7; D possibly corresponds to TRBD1 (6 bases). V was pared by 4 bases and J by 10 bases, with 17 bases between. Per germline, CDR1 MNHEY and CDR2 SMNVEV (reference sequence). The CDR3 length is 13 residues.

The chain employs TRBV27 and TRBJ2-1; 12 nucleotides match TRBD2. This CDR3 has 15 residues. CDR1 and CDR2 (germline): MNHEY, SMNVEV (reference sequence). V dropped 4 bases and J dropped 7; count of bases not matched to a gene: 5. This CDR3 is CASSSGLAGQNEQFF. The CDR3 region has the DNA TGTGCCAGCAGTTCCGGACTAGCGGGACAAAATGAGCAGTTCTTC.

The chain employs TRBV5-6 and TRBJ2-5, with D possibly matching TRBD1 (5 bases). V was trimmed by 1 base and J by 2 bases, leaving 6 bases between them. This CDR3 region has 13 residues. Germline V gene lookup returns CDR1 SGHDT and CDR2 YYEEEE. In DNA, the CDR3 is TGTGCCAGCAGCTTGAGACAGCAAGAGACCCAGTACTTC. This gives the protein CASSLRQQETQYF.

The chain employs TRBV19 and TRBJ1-1; D is ambiguous. The germline CDR1 and CDR2 sequences are LNHDA and SQIVND (reference sequence). CDR3 length: 11 residues. The V gene lost 7 bases and the J gene lost 4 bases, with 7 bases spanning the gap. DNA for the CDR3: TGTGCCAGTACCCCTGGCACTGAAGCTTTCTTT. Protein product: CASTPGTEAFF.

In nucleotides, the CDR3 is TGTGCCAGCAGCTCAGGGGGTTACACTGAAGCTTTCTTT. This encodes CASSSGGYTEAFF. The chain joins TRBV5-5 to TRBJ1-1; 7 bases match TRBD1. Germline CDR1 reads SGHKS; CDR2 reads YYEKEE (reference sequence). V lost 3 bases to trimming and J lost 3 bases; unmatched junction nucleotides: 2. This CDR3 contains 13 residues.

This clone appeared a few times. The CDR3: CASSPGTGYGYTF. In DNA form, the CDR3 reads TGTGCCAGCAGCCCTGGGACAGGGTATGGCTACACCTTC. The V and J genes are TRBV7-9 and TRBJ1-2; 9 bases match TRBD1. The germline V gene has CDR1 SEHNR and CDR2 FQNEAQ (reference sequence). V lost 5 bases and J lost 5; bases outside the gene matches: 3. The CDR3 spans 13 residues.